Below, 8 T cell receptor beta chains from the same sample are listed, as sequenced in a study of Ad26.COV2.S vaccination and SARS-CoV-2 variants. The assay was immunoSEQ multiplex PCR, and TCRdb's table has in-frame clones only and misses some. The sample contains fewer than 300,000 clones, 80% to 90% of which appear only once. Treatment meaning: over 15 received Ad26.COV2.S at low or high dose, single or two shots; 5 received placebo; per-sample allocation not given. Vaccine and placebo recipients were sampled on day 63 after the first injection. This specimen consisted of peripheral blood, obtained in a trial of Ad26.COV2.S vaccine versus placebo. Receptor source: a person between 18 and 65 years old who received the Ad26.COV2.S COVID-19 vaccine or a placebo.

About this clone itself: At one of its ends the junction is not consistent with the germline gene, which may arise from a read error. This chain's CDR3 is CATSGEGFSNQPQHF. DNA for the CDR3: TGTGCCACCAGCGGAGAGGGTTTTAGCAATCAGCCCCAGCATTTT. The rearrangement joins TRBV15 to TRBJ1-5, with D hard to call. The V gene's germline CDR1 is LNHNV and CDR2 YYDKDF (reference sequence). This CDR3 comprises 15 residues.

The CDR3 region is CASSTANTEAFF. DNA for the CDR3: TGTGCCAGTAGTACAGCTAACACTGAAGCTTTCTTT. V and J are TRBV19 and TRBJ1-1; no reliable D call. In germline, CDR1 is LNHDA, CDR2 SQIVND (reference sequence). The CDR3 is 12 amino acids. V was cut by 4 bases and J by 2 bases, with 5 bases left in between. The full variable domain, rest sourced from reference TRBV19 and TRBJ1-1, is DGGITQSPKYLFRKEGQNVTLSCEQNLNHDAMYWYRQDPGQGLRLIYYSQIVNDFQKGDIAEGYSVSREKKESFPLTVTSAQKNPTAFYLCASSTANTEAFFGQGTRLTVV.

This clone was seen just once. The V call is TRBV5-1, the J call TRBJ1-2, with TRBD1 identical over 8 bases. In germline, CDR1 is SGHRS, CDR2 YFSETQ. J lost 5 bases, V lost 1 base, and 13 bases had no gene match. The CDR3 has 17 residues. The CDR3 protein is CASSLSVTGATSYGYTF. In DNA, the CDR3 is TGCGCCAGCAGCTTGTCTGTGACAGGGGCAACCTCATATGGCTACACCTTC. The entire variable domain, with the rest obtained from reference TRBV5-1 and TRBJ1-2, is as follows: KAGVTQTPRYLIKTRGQQVTLSCSPISGHRSVSWYQQTPGQGLQFLFEYFSETQRNKGNFPGRFSGRQFSNSRSEMNVSTLELGDSALYLCASSLSVTGATSYGYTFGSGTRLTVV.

The chain links TRBV6-6 to TRBJ2-6; D ambiguous. Trimming shortened V by 5 bases and J by 1 base, and 15 bases separated the two germline ends. There are 17 residues in the CDR3. Germline loops: CDR1 MNHNY, CDR2 SVGAGI (reference sequence). CDR3 sequence (DNA): TGTGCCAGCAGTCCCTCAAACAGAGCTTCTGGGGCCAACGTCCTGACTTTC. Residues: CASSPSNRASGANVLTF.

The V and J genes are TRBV5-1 and TRBJ2-7; D remains ambiguous. The length of the CDR3 is 15 residues. Per the germline V gene, CDR1 is SGHRS and CDR2 is YFSETQ. The germline V and J ends were trimmed by 2 bases and 4 bases, with 16 bases remaining between them. The CDR3 reads CASSFPGRPSYEQYF. In DNA form, the CDR3 reads TGCGCCAGCAGCTTCCCGGGCCGCCCTAGTTACGAGCAGTACTTC.

The sample holds one count of this clone. The chain carries TRBV24-1 and TRBJ1-2; D gene ambiguous. This CDR3 has 14 residues. CDR1 and CDR2 from the germline V gene are KGHDR and SFDVKD. V lost 2 bases and J 6 bases, leaving 12 bases between the germline ends. The CDR3 sequence is CATSDSTRAHGYTF. The CDR3 nucleotides read TGTGCCACCAGTGATTCGACTAGAGCTCATGGCTACACCTTC.

V and J are TRBV4-2 and TRBJ2-7; D might be TRBD1 or TRBD2, each matching 5 bases. CDR3 length: 14 residues. V lost 5 bases and J lost 2, with 13 bases in between. Germline V gene sequence: CDR1 LGHNA, CDR2 YNFKEQ. The CDR3 loop reads CASSSGTIAYEQYF. The CDR3 nucleotides are TGTGCCAGCAGCTCCGGGACGATCGCCTACGAGCAGTACTTC.

The chain has TRBV5-4 and TRBJ2-1, with 10 bases aligning to TRBD2. J was trimmed by 3 bases and V by 4 bases; bases with no gene match: 10. The germline gives CDR1 SGHNT, CDR2 YYREEE (reference sequence). The CDR3 is 17 residues long. CDR3: CASSPNLLAGNYNEQFF. CDR3 sequence (DNA): TGTGCCAGCAGCCCAAATTTACTAGCGGGGAACTACAATGAGCAGTTCTTC.